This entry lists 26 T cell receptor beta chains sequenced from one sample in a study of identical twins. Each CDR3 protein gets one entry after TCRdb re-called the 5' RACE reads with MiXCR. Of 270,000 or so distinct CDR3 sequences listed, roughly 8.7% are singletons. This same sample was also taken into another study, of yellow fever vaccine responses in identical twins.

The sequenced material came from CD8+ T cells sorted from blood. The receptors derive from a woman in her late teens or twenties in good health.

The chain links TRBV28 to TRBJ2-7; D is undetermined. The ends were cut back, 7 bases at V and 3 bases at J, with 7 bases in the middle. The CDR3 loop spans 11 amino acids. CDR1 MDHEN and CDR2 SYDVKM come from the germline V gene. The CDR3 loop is CASKDGYEQYF. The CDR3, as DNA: TGTGCCAGCAAGGACGGCTACGAGCAGTACTTC.

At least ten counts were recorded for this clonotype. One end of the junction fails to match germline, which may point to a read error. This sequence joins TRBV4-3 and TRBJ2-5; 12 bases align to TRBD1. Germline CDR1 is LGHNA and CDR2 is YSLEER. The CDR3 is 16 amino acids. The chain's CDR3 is CASSQGDRGRPETQYF. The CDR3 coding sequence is TGCGCCAGCAGTCAAGGGGACAGGGGGCGCCCAGAGACCCAGTACTTC.

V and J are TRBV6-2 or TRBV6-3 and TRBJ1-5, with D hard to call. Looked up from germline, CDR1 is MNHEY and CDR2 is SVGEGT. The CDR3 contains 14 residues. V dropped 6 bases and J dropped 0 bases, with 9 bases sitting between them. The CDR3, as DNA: TGTGCCAGCAGCCCCGACTATAGCAATCAGCCCCAGCATTTT. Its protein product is CASSPDYSNQPQHF.

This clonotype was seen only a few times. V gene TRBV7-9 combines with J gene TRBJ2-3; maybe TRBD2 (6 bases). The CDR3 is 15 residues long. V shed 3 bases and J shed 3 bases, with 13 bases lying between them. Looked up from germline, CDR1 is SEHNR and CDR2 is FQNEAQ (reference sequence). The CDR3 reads CASSFITGVTDTQYF. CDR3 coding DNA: TGTGCCAGCAGCTTTATAACGGGGGTGACAGATACGCAGTATTTT.

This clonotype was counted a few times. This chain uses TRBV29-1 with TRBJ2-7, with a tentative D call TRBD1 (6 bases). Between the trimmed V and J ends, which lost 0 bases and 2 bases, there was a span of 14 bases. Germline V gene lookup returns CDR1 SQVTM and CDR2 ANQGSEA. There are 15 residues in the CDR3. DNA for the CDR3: TGCAGCGTTGAAGATTGGGGGCATGGGACCTACGAGCAGTACTTC. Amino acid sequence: CSVEDWGHGTYEQYF.

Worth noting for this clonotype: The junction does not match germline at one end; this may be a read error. CDR3 loop: CASSSGTSTDTQYF. The DNA for the CDR3 is TGTGCTAGCAGCTCAGGGACTAGCACAGATACGCAGTATTTT. This chain links TRBV7-7 with TRBJ2-3; the D gene is possibly TRBD2 (6 bases). Per germline, CDR1 SSHAT and CDR2 FNYEAQ (reference sequence). The CDR3 consists of 14 residues.

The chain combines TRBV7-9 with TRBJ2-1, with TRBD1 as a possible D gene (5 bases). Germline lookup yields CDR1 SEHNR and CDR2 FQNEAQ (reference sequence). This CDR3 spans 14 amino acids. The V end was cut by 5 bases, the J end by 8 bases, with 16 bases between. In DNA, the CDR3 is TGTGCCAGCAGCCCGGCCCAGGGTTACTATGAGCAGTTCTTC. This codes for CASSPAQGYYEQFF.

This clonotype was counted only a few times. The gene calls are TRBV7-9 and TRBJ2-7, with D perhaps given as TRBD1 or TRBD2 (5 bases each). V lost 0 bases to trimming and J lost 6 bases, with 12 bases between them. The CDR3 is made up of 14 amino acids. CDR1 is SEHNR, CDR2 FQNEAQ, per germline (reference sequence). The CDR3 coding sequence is TGTGCCAGCAGCTTAGCTCCGGGGCAGACCGAGCAGTACTTC. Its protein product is CASSLAPGQTEQYF.

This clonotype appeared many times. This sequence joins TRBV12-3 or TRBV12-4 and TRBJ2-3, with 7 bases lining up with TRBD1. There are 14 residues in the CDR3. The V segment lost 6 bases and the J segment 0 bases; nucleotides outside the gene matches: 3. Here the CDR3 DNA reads TGTGCCAGCAGCCCCAGGGGGAGCACAGATACGCAGTATTTT. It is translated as CASSPRGSTDTQYF.

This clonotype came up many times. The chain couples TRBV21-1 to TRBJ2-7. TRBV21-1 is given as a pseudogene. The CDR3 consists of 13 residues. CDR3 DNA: TGTGCCAGCAGCAAAGCGGGCGGCTACGAGCAGTACTTC. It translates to CASSKAGGYEQYF.

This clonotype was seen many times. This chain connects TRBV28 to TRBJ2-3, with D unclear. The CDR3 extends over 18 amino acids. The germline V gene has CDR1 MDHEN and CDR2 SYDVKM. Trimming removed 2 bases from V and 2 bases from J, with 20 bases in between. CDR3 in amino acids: CASSLPLTAPRLTDTQYF. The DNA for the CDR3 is TGTGCCAGCAGTTTACCACTGACTGCCCCCCGTCTCACAGATACGCAGTATTTT.

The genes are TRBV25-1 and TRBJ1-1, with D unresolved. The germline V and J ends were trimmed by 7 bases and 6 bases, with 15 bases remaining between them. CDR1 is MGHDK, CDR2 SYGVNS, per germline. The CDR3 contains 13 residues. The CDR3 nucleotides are TGTGCCAGCAAGTGGGGTTCCGGGCCTGAAGCTTTCTTT. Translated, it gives CASKWGSGPEAFF.

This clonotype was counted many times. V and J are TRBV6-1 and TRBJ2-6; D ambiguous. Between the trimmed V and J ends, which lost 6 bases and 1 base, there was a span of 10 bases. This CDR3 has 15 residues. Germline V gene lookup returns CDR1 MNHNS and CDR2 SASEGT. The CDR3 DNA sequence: TGTGCCAGCAGCGACCAAGAATCTGGGGCCAACGTCCTGACTTTC. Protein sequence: CASSDQESGANVLTF.

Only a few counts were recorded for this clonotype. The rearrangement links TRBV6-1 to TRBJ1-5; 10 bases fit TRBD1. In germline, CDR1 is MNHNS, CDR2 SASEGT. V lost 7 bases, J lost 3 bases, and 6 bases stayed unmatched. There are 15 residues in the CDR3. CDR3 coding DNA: TGTGCCAGCAATAGGGGACAGGGGTACAATCAGCCCCAGCATTTT. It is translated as CASNRGQGYNQPQHF.

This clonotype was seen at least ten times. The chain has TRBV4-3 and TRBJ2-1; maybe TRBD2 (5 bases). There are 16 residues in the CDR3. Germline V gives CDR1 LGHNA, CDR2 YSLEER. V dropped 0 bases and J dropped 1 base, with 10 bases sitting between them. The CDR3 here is CASSQDLGISYNEQFF. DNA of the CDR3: TGCGCCAGCAGCCAAGATCTCGGGATTTCCTACAATGAGCAGTTCTTC.

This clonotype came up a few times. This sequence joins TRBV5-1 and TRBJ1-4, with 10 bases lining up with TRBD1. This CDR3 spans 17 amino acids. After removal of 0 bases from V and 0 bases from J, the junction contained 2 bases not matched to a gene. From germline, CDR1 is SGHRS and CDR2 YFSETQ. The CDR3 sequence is CASSLVGTGATNEKLFF. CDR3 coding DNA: TGCGCCAGCAGCTTGGTGGGGACAGGGGCAACTAATGAAAAACTGTTTTTT.

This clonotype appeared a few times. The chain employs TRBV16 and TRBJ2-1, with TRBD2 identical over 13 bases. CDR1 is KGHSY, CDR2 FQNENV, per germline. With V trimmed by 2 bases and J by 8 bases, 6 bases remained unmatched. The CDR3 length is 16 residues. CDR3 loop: CASSQRTSGSSYEQFF. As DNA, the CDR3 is TGTGCCAGCAGCCAACGGACTAGCGGGAGCAGCTATGAGCAGTTCTTC.

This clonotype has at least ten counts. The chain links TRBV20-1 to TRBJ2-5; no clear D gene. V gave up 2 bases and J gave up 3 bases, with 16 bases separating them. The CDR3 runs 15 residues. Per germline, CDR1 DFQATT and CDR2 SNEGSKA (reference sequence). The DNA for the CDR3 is TGCAGTGCTAGAATCCCTTCGGACGTAGAAGAGACCCAGTACTTC. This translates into CSARIPSDVEETQYF.

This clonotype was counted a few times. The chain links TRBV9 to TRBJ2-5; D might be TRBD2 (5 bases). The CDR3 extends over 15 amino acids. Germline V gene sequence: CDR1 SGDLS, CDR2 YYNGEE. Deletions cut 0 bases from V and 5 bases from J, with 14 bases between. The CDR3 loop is CASSVGEGHPETQYF. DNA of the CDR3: TGTGCCAGCAGCGTAGGTGAGGGTCATCCCGAGACCCAGTACTTC.

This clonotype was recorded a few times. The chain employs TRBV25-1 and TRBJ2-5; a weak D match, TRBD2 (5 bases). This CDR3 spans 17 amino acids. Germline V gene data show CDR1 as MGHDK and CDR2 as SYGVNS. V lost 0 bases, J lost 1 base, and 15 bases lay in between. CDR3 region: CASSEYIQRVTQETQYF. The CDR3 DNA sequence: TGTGCCAGCAGTGAATATATTCAGAGGGTCACCCAAGAGACCCAGTACTTC.

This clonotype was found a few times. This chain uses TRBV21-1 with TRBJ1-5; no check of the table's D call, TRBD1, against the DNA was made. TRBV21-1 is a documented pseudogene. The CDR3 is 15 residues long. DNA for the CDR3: TGTGCCAGAAAGACCGGTGGGGCTAGCAATCAGCCCCAGCATTTT. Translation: CARKTGGASNQPQHF.

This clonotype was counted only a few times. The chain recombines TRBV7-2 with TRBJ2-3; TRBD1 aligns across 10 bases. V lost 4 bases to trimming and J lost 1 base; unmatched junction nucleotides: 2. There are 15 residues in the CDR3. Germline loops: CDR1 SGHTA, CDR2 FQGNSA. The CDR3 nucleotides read TGTGCCAGCAGCTCGGGACAGGGGCGCACAGATACGCAGTATTTT. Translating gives CASSSGQGRTDTQYF. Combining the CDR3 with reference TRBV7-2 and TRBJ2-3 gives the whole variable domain GAGVSQSPSNKVTEKGKDVELRCDPISGHTALYWYRQSLGQGLEFLIYFQGNSAPDKSGLPSDRFSAERTGGSVSTLTIQRTQQEDSAVYLCASSSGQGRTDTQYFGPGTRLTVL.

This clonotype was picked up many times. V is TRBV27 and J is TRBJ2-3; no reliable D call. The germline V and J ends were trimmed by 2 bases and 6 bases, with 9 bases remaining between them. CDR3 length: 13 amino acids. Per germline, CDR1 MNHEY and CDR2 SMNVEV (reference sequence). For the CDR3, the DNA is TGTGCCAGCAGTTTAGTATACGTGGATACGCAGTATTTT. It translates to CASSLVYVDTQYF.

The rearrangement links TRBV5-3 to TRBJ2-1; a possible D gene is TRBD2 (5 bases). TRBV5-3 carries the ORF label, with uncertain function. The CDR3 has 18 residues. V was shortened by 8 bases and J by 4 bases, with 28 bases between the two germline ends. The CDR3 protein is CARGLVSLAVVPYNEQFF. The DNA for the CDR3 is TGTGCCAGGGGCTTGGTTTCGCTAGCAGTAGTTCCGTACAATGAGCAGTTCTTC.

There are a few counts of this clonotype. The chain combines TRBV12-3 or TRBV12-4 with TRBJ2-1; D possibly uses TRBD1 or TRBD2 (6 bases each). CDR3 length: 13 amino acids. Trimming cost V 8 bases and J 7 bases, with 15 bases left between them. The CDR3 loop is CASSPGGTNEQFF. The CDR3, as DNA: TGTGCCAGCTCCCCTGGGGGGACAAATGAGCAGTTCTTC.

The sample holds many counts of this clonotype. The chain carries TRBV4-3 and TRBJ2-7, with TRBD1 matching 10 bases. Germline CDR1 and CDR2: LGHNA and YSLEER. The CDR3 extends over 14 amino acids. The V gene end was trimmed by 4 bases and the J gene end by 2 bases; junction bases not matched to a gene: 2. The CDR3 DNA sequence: TGCGCCAGCAGCCCAGGGACAGGGGCCTACGAGCAGTACTTC. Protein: CASSPGTGAYEQYF.